The next 9 T cell receptor beta chains were all read from a single sample in a study of OX40 agonist ivuxolimab in advanced cancers. Clones were read by immunoSEQ multiplex PCR, and TCRdb kept only the in-frame ones, dropping some. Among tens of thousands of clones listed, around 90% were seen once. Specimen: CD4+ or CD8+ T cells sorted from blood, collected in a trial of the OX40 agonist ivuxolimab. The receptors originated from an adult with an advanced solid tumor such as melanoma, head and neck, liver or kidney cancer.

The CDR3 DNA follows: TGTGCCTGGAGTGGGGGACAGGGGAACACTGAAGCTTTCTTT. It codes for CAWSGGQGNTEAFF. J is TRBJ1-1 and V is TRBV30; TRBD1 agrees at 9 bases. J lost 1 base, V lost 1 base, and 1 base had no gene match. The CDR3 is 14 residues long. CDR1 GTSNPN and CDR2 SVGIG come from the germline V gene (reference sequence).

The chain couples TRBV4-1 to TRBJ2-3; TRBD1 is a possible D gene (6 bases). The germline gives CDR1 MGHRA, CDR2 YSYEKL. The length of the CDR3 is 17 residues. The V gene lost 1 base and the J gene lost 2 bases, with 16 bases spanning the gap. The DNA for the CDR3 is TGCGCCAGCAGCCAAGGCCTGCAGGGGAGCGTCACAGATACGCAGTATTTT. Its translation: CASSQGLQGSVTDTQYF.

The chain joins TRBV7-6 to TRBJ1-2, with a possible D match to TRBD1 (5 bases). CDR1 SGHVS and CDR2 FNYEAQ come from the germline V gene. V lost 7 bases and J lost 4, with 16 bases in between. The length of the CDR3 is 14 residues. CDR3 amino acids: CASTEGSSGYGYTF. Written as DNA, the CDR3 is TGTGCCAGCACCGAGGGGTCTAGCGGCTATGGCTACACCTTC.

J is TRBJ2-3 and V is TRBV18; D gene uncertain. CDR1 is KGHSH and CDR2 is LQKENI in the germline V gene. The CDR3 extends over 13 amino acids. V lost 3 bases, J lost 4 bases, and 8 bases lay in between. The CDR3 region is CASSPRPPDTQYF. For the CDR3, the DNA is TGTGCCAGCTCACCCCGGCCCCCAGATACGCAGTATTTT.

This clone was counted between two and nine times. The chain recombines TRBV11-2 with TRBJ2-1, with D unresolved. The CDR3 extends over 14 amino acids. CDR1 and CDR2 (germline): SGHAT, FQNNGV. Deletions cut 0 bases from V and 8 bases from J, with 11 bases between. DNA of the CDR3: TGTGCCAGCAGCTTAGATGCAGCTTTCGATGAGCAGTTCTTC. This sequence encodes CASSLDAAFDEQFF. The full variable domain, completed using reference TRBV11-2 and TRBJ2-1, is EAGVAQSPRYKIIEKRQSVAFWCNPISGHATLYWYQQILGQGPKLLIQFQNNGVVDDSQLPKDRFSAERLKGVDSTLKIQPAKLEDSAVYLCASSLDAAFDEQFFGPGTRLTVL.

This clone showed up just once. The chain has TRBV19 and TRBJ2-2; D is unresolved. V lost 2 bases, J lost 2 bases, and 6 bases lay in between. Germline CDR1 and CDR2: LNHDA and SQIVND (reference sequence). This CDR3 is 14 amino acids long. This chain's CDR3 is CASSITDNTGELFF. Written as DNA, the CDR3 is TGTGCCAGTAGTATAACCGATAACACCGGGGAGCTGTTTTTT. Using reference TRBV19 and TRBJ2-2 for the parts outside the CDR3, the full variable domain is DGGITQSPKYLFRKEGQNVTLSCEQNLNHDAMYWYRQDPGQGLRLIYYSQIVNDFQKGDIAEGYSVSREKKESFPLTVTSAQKNPTAFYLCASSITDNTGELFFGEGSRLTVL.

The chain carries TRBV6-1 and TRBJ2-4; D ambiguous. The germline V gene encodes CDR1 MNHNS and CDR2 SASEGT. The CDR3 has 17 amino acids. Between the trimmed V and J ends, which lost 2 bases and 3 bases, there was a span of 17 bases. The chain's CDR3 is CASSERSATTLKNIQYF. The CDR3 nucleotides are TGTGCCAGCAGTGAACGAAGCGCCACTACCCTCAAAAACATTCAGTACTTC.

This chain connects TRBV2 to TRBJ1-5, with TRBD1 matching over 10 bases. Unmatched junction bases numbered 16, after V lost 5 bases and J lost 0 bases. This CDR3 contains 20 residues. Per the germline V gene, CDR1 is SNHLY and CDR2 is FYNNEI. CDR3 DNA: TGTGCCAGCAGTCGCAATCCCGGGACAGGGGCCCGACTTAGCAATCAGCCCCAGCATTTT. It yields the protein CASSRNPGTGARLSNQPQHF.

The chain employs TRBV2 and TRBJ2-7; D is unclear. CDR3 length equals 13 residues. V lost 0 bases and J 1 base, leaving 4 bases between the germline ends. Germline values: CDR1 SNHLY, CDR2 FYNNEI. The chain's CDR3 is CASSEAESYEQYF. CDR3 DNA: TGTGCCAGCAGTGAAGCGGAGTCCTACGAGCAGTACTTC.